Below, 8 T cell receptor beta chains from the same sample are listed, as sequenced in a study of human T cells and chemical hapten exposure. TCRdb analysed the RACE reads with MiXCR anew, one entry per CDR3 protein. The sample yields around 60,000 distinct CDR3 sequences, about 7% seen once. This sample's time point: pre-sensitization, week 0. Treatment given: therapeutic diphenylcyclopropenone sensitization with weekly scalp DPC. Sequences were derived from whole blood, sampled in connection with sensitization to the hapten diphenylcyclopropenone (DPC). The receptors here all came from a woman in her twenties or thirties with alopecia areata. Some clones in this sample may be carry-over from other donors' samples.

This clonotype was detected many times. The chain couples TRBV10-3 to TRBJ2-3, with a weak D call TRBD2 (7 bases). The CDR3 is 17 amino acids. V was clipped by 0 bases and J by 2 bases, with 15 bases between them. Germline V gene data show CDR1 as ENHRY and CDR2 as SYGVKD. CDR3 residues: CAISESGGAEDTDTQYF. In DNA form, the CDR3 reads TGTGCCATCAGTGAGTCGGGGGGGGCGGAAGACACAGATACGCAGTATTTT.

The chain has TRBV6-6 and TRBJ2-7, with TRBD1 matching 8 bases. Germline V gene lookup returns CDR1 MNHNY and CDR2 SVGAGI (reference sequence). Trimming removed 4 bases from V and 3 bases from J; junction bases left unmatched: 5. This CDR3 spans 14 amino acids. CDR3 in DNA: TGTGCCAGCAGTTCACGGACAGGGAACTACGAGCAGTACTTC. It is translated as CASSSRTGNYEQYF.

This clonotype was counted at least ten times. The chain is built from TRBV25-1 and TRBJ2-7; maybe TRBD2 (6 bases). Germline assignment: CDR1 MGHDK and CDR2 SYGVNS. This CDR3 contains 19 residues. V was pared by 4 bases and J by 2 bases, with 27 bases between. CDR3 bases: TGTGCCAGCAGTGGAACCGGCAGGGCCTCCGGGAGCAAGGCCTACGAGCAGTACTTC. It translates to CASSGTGRASGSKAYEQYF.

This clonotype was seen at least ten times. The chain links TRBV12-3 or TRBV12-4 to TRBJ2-1; 7 bases match TRBD2. Germline trimming cut 3 bases from V and 4 bases from J; bases unmatched to any gene: 6. The CDR3 runs 15 residues. CDR3 bases: TGTGCCAGCAGTTTCTCCTCGGGGGGTTACAATGAGCAGTTCTTC. It translates to CASSFSSGGYNEQFF.

The chain joins TRBV5-1 to TRBJ2-5; TRBD1 matches at 7 bases. The CDR3 spans 14 residues. CDR1 and CDR2 from the germline V gene are SGHRS and YFSETQ. J was trimmed by 9 bases and V by 4 bases; bases with no gene match: 12. For the CDR3, the DNA is TGCGCCAGCAGCCCCAACAGGGGTGAGAGTCCCCAGTACTTC. Protein product: CASSPNRGESPQYF.

The chain couples TRBV3-1 to TRBJ2-7; D not certain. Germline CDR1 reads LGHDT; CDR2 reads YNNKEL (reference sequence). The ends were cut back, 0 bases at V and 2 bases at J, with 14 bases in the middle. The CDR3 extends over 16 amino acids. In DNA form, the CDR3 reads TGTGCCAGCAGCCAAGACCTCTCGCTCCCGCCCTACGAGCAGTACTTC. Translated, it gives CASSQDLSLPPYEQYF.

In its sample, this clonotype was seen many times. The V gene is TRBV12-3 or TRBV12-4, the J gene TRBJ2-7; 7 positions agree with TRBD1. J was trimmed by 9 bases and V by 5 bases; bases with no gene match: 7. This CDR3 comprises 12 residues. CDR3 nucleotide sequence: TGTGCCAGCAGTACCGGGACAGAGGTGCAGTACTTC. Its translation: CASSTGTEVQYF.

This clonotype was seen ten or more times. The rearrangement uses TRBV5-1 and TRBJ2-7, with 9 bases identical to TRBD2. There are 15 residues in the CDR3. V was clipped by 4 bases and J by 4 bases; unmatched bases: 9. Germline V gene sequence: CDR1 SGHRS, CDR2 YFSETQ. The chain's CDR3 is CASSILERGDYEQYF. As DNA, the CDR3 is TGCGCCAGCAGCATCCTCGAGCGGGGGGATTACGAGCAGTACTTC.